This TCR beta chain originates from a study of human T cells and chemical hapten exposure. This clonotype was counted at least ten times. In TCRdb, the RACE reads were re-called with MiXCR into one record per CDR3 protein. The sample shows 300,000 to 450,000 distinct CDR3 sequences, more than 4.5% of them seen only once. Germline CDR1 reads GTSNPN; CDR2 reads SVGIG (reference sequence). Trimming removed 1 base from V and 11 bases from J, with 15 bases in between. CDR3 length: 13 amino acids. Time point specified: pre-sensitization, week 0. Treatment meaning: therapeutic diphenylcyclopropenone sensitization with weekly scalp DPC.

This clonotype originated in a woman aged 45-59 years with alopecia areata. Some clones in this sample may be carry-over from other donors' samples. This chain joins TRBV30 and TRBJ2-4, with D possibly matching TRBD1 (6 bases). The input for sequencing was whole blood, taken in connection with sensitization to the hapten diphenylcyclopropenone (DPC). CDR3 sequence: CAWSAHPGQLQYF. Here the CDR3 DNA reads TGTGCCTGGAGTGCCCACCCTGGACAGCTTCAGTACTTC.